This is a list of T cell receptor beta chains from one sample in a study of human T cells and chemical hapten exposure. TCRdb itself ran the RACE reads through MiXCR, one entry per CDR3 protein. The sample shows about 84,000 distinct CDR3 sequences, less than 14% of them seen only once. The sample consisted of whole blood, taken in connection with sensitization to the hapten diphenylcyclopropenone (DPC). The origin of the receptors is a woman in her forties or fifties with alopecia areata. Some clones in this sample may be carry-over from other donors' samples. CDR3s include the opening cysteine and the closing phenylalanine or tryptophan. Fields, in order: J gene, D gene, clone size, V gene, CDR3 DNA, CDR3 protein. A D gene is named only where the DNA matches it firmly. Size is omitted from some rows. Given values are once, few, many or a class for expanded clones.

j_call: TRBJ2-1
d_call: TRBD1
clone_size: few
v_call: TRBV5-1
cdr3_nt: TGCGCCAGCAGCTTGGGAAGTACAGGGGACCATGAGCAGTTCTTC
cdr3_aa: CASSLGSTGDHEQFF

j_call: TRBJ1-2
d_call: .
clone_size: .
v_call: TRBV7-2
cdr3_nt: TGTGCCAGCAGCTCCGATCCCCTGGGGTATGGCTACACCTTC
cdr3_aa: CASSSDPLGYGYTF

j_call: TRBJ2-1
d_call: .
clone_size: .
v_call: TRBV11-2
cdr3_nt: TGTGCCAGCAGCCCATGGGGGAGTAAGTGGAATGAGCAGTTCTTC
cdr3_aa: CASSPWGSKWNEQFF

j_call: TRBJ2-3
d_call: .
clone_size: .
v_call: TRBV24-1
cdr3_nt: TGTGCCACCAGTGATTACTCCCAGGTGGCAGATACGCAGTATTTT
cdr3_aa: CATSDYSQVADTQYF

j_call: TRBJ2-7
d_call: .
clone_size: many
v_call: TRBV5-6
cdr3_nt: TGTGCCAGCAGCCCGGTCGGGGGGCAGGCCTACGAGCAGTACTTC
cdr3_aa: CASSPVGGQAYEQYF

j_call: TRBJ2-7
d_call: .
clone_size: many
v_call: TRBV7-9
cdr3_nt: TGTGCCAGCAGCTTGCGGTCCGGAGGCCGGGGGGAGCAGTACTTC
cdr3_aa: CASSLRSGGRGEQYF

j_call: TRBJ2-7
d_call: .
clone_size: many
v_call: TRBV27
cdr3_nt: TGTGCCAGCAGTCCATCAGGGACCCGAGGGGAGCAGTACTTC
cdr3_aa: CASSPSGTRGEQYF

j_call: TRBJ2-7
d_call: .
clone_size: .
v_call: TRBV28
cdr3_nt: TGTGCCAGCAGTCCCCCGGGGAAATCCTACGAGCAGTACTTC
cdr3_aa: CASSPPGKSYEQYF

j_call: TRBJ1-6
d_call: .
clone_size: .
v_call: TRBV30
cdr3_nt: TGTGCCTGGAGTACGGGCCTTAATTCACCCCTCCACTTT
cdr3_aa: CAWSTGLNSPLHF

j_call: TRBJ2-2
d_call: .
clone_size: few
v_call: TRBV19
cdr3_nt: TGTGCCAGTAGTATCGGCATCTACACCGGGGAGCTGTTTTTT
cdr3_aa: CASSIGIYTGELFF

j_call: TRBJ2-7
d_call: TRBD2
clone_size: many
v_call: TRBV19
cdr3_nt: TGTGCCAGACCGAATCCCAGCGGGAGCTTCTACGAGCAGTACTTC
cdr3_aa: CARPNPSGSFYEQYF

j_call: TRBJ1-1
d_call: .
clone_size: few
v_call: TRBV2
cdr3_nt: TGTGCCAGCGCGAGGGGGGAAGGGACTGAAGCTTTCTTT
cdr3_aa: CASARGEGTEAFF

j_call: TRBJ2-1
d_call: .
clone_size: .
v_call: TRBV27
cdr3_nt: TGTGCCAGCAGTTTAGGGGACTTCCTTTACAATGAGCAGTTCTTC
cdr3_aa: CASSLGDFLYNEQFF

j_call: TRBJ2-3
d_call: TRBD1
clone_size: few
v_call: TRBV24-1
cdr3_nt: TGTGCCACCAGTGATTTGGGGGACAGCAAAAGAGATACGCAGTATTTT
cdr3_aa: CATSDLGDSKRDTQYF

j_call: TRBJ2-3
d_call: TRBD1
clone_size: .
v_call: TRBV7-2
cdr3_nt: TGTGCCAGCAGCTTGGACAGGGACGGAGATACGCAGTATTTT
cdr3_aa: CASSLDRDGDTQYF

j_call: TRBJ2-3
d_call: TRBD2
clone_size: .
v_call: TRBV12-3/TRBV12-4
cdr3_nt: TGTGCCAGCAGTTTTGGAGGGACGGGGCTAGCGGGACTGGGAGATACGCAGTATTTT
cdr3_aa: CASSFGGTGLAGLGDTQYF

j_call: TRBJ2-7
d_call: .
clone_size: few
v_call: TRBV5-1
cdr3_nt: TGCGCCAGCAGCTTTGGACAGCTAGCTCGGGAGCAGTACTTC
cdr3_aa: CASSFGQLAREQYF

j_call: TRBJ1-6
d_call: TRBD1
clone_size: few
v_call: TRBV9
cdr3_nt: TGTGCCAGCAGCGCGGGACAGGGTTATTCACCCCTCCACTTT
cdr3_aa: CASSAGQGYSPLHF

j_call: TRBJ2-1
d_call: .
clone_size: few
v_call: TRBV21-1
cdr3_nt: .
cdr3_aa: CASSKEVGQGARGEQFF

j_call: TRBJ1-5
d_call: TRBD1
clone_size: few
v_call: TRBV12-3/TRBV12-4
cdr3_nt: TGTGCCAGCAGTTTTGACAGGGGACAAGAGCCCCAGCATTTT
cdr3_aa: CASSFDRGQEPQHF

j_call: TRBJ2-1
d_call: .
clone_size: many
v_call: TRBV2
cdr3_nt: TGTGCCAGCACCGCGGTCGGGGCAGGGAGAAGCAATGAGCAGTTCTTC
cdr3_aa: CASTAVGAGRSNEQFF

j_call: TRBJ2-1
d_call: .
clone_size: many
v_call: TRBV19
cdr3_nt: TGTGCCAGTAGTAATACTCAAACCTACAATGAGCAGTTCTTC
cdr3_aa: CASSNTQTYNEQFF

j_call: TRBJ2-7
d_call: TRBD2
clone_size: many
v_call: TRBV5-1
cdr3_nt: TGCGCCAGCAGCTCGAGCGGGGGGGCCTACGAGCAGTACTTC
cdr3_aa: CASSSSGGAYEQYF

j_call: TRBJ2-2
d_call: TRBD1
clone_size: few
v_call: TRBV24-1
cdr3_nt: TGTGCCACCAGTGAATATCCACAGGGGGCCGGGGAGCTGTTTTTT
cdr3_aa: CATSEYPQGAGELFF

j_call: TRBJ1-4
d_call: TRBD1
clone_size: few
v_call: TRBV20-1
cdr3_nt: TGCAGTGTGGGACAGTCTAATGAAAAACTGTTTTTT
cdr3_aa: CSVGQSNEKLFF

j_call: TRBJ2-5
d_call: .
clone_size: many
v_call: TRBV7-9
cdr3_nt: TGTGCCAGCAGCTTAATCGGGACACCCGACTCTCAGACCCAGTACTTC
cdr3_aa: CASSLIGTPDSQTQYF

j_call: TRBJ1-3
d_call: .
clone_size: .
v_call: TRBV12-3/TRBV12-4
cdr3_nt: TGTGCCAGCAGGGGACGGCGCTCTGGAAACACCATATATTTT
cdr3_aa: CASRGRRSGNTIYF

j_call: TRBJ2-1
d_call: .
clone_size: .
v_call: TRBV14
cdr3_nt: TGTGCCAGCAGCCAAGATAGGGGCCGCCACAATGAGCAGTTCTTC
cdr3_aa: CASSQDRGRHNEQFF

j_call: TRBJ1-5
d_call: .
clone_size: many
v_call: TRBV20-1
cdr3_nt: TGCAGTGCTAGAGAGGGGGCGGGAAGGCAGCCCCAGCATTTT
cdr3_aa: CSAREGAGRQPQHF

j_call: TRBJ2-5
d_call: .
clone_size: many
v_call: TRBV9
cdr3_nt: TGTGCCAGCAGCGTAGGGAGGGCCCAAGAGACCCAGTACTTC
cdr3_aa: CASSVGRAQETQYF